The 15 T cell receptor beta chains below all came from one sample that was sequenced in a study of blood T cell repertoires in COVID-19. Generated by immunoSEQ multiplex PCR, the TCRdb table keeps only in-frame clones and is missing some. The sample contains approximately 61,000 clones, 83% of which appear only once. Specimen: peripheral blood. All receptors derive from a man aged 50 to 59 with COVID-19, enrolled during active disease.

The rearrangement links TRBV6-1 to TRBJ1-1; D is perhaps TRBD1 (6 bases). Trimming left V 3 bases short and J 1 base short, with 6 bases between. Germline CDR1 MNHNS, CDR2 SASEGT. The CDR3 totals 13 residues. For the CDR3, the DNA is TGTGCCAGCAGTGACAGGGGGAACACTGAAGCTTTCTTT. Its protein is CASSDRGNTEAFF.

The CDR3, as DNA: TGTGCCAGCAGCCAGAGGAAGACTTATGGCTACACCTTC. It specifies CASSQRKTYGYTF. This sequence joins TRBV14 and TRBJ1-2; no firm D call. V was shortened by 3 bases and J by 5 bases, with 10 bases between the two germline ends. The CDR3 covers 13 residues. Germline V lookup: CDR1 SGHDN, CDR2 FVKESK.

This clone was counted once. The chain combines TRBV12-2 with TRBJ2-4; the DNA was not used to check the table's D call, TRBD2. TRBV12-2 is described as a pseudogene. This CDR3 region has 14 residues. As DNA, the CDR3 is TGTGCAAGTCGCTTTAGCGGGGCTACAAACATTCAGTACTTC. Amino acids: CASRFSGATNIQYF.

This sequence joins TRBV6-6 and TRBJ2-2, with D unclear. This CDR3 is built from 14 residues. The germline V and J ends were trimmed by 2 bases and 4 bases, with 8 bases remaining between them. Per the germline V gene, CDR1 is MNHNY and CDR2 is SVGAGI (reference sequence). DNA of the CDR3: TGTGCCAGCAGTTACCTCCTAGTCACCGGGGAGCTGTTTTTT. Its protein product is CASSYLLVTGELFF.

This chain uses TRBV21-1 with TRBJ1-2. TRBV21-1 is a pseudogene locus. This CDR3 region has 11 residues. CDR3 DNA: TGTGCCAGCAGCTCGGGCTATGGCTACACCTTC. Its translation is CASSSGYGYTF.

The chain combines TRBV7-3 with TRBJ2-6; D unclear. In germline, CDR1 is SGHTA, CDR2 FQGTGA. The V end lost 4 bases, the J end lost 0 bases, and 4 bases lay between the germline ends. This CDR3 has 14 residues. The CDR3 reads CASSSFSGANVLTF. In nucleotides, the CDR3 is TGTGCCAGCAGCTCCTTCTCTGGGGCCAACGTCCTGACTTTC. The whole variable domain, remainder taken from reference TRBV7-3 and TRBJ2-6, is GAGVSQTPSNKVTEKGKYVELRCDPISGHTALYWYRQSLGQGPEFLIYFQGTGAADDSGLPNDRFFAVRPEGSVSTLKIQRTERGDSAVYLCASSSFSGANVLTFGAGSRLTVL.

The rearrangement links TRBV5-1 to TRBJ2-1; maybe TRBD2 (6 bases). The CDR3 spans 18 residues. Germline CDR1 is SGHRS and CDR2 is YFSETQ. Trimming took 0 bases from V and 2 from J, leaving 18 bases between them. CDR3 DNA sequence: TGCGCCAGCAGCTTGGGGGGGGTGCCAGGGTCCGCCTACAATGAGCAGTTCTTC. Residues: CASSLGGVPGSAYNEQFF.

The V call is TRBV28, the J call TRBJ2-4; perhaps TRBD1 as D (5 bases). From germline, CDR1 is MDHEN and CDR2 SYDVKM. The length of the CDR3 is 14 residues. The V and J ends lost 7 bases and 0 bases respectively, with 10 bases between them. The CDR3 bases are TGTGCCAGCATGCAGGGAAGAGCCAAAAACATTCAGTACTTC. It codes for CASMQGRAKNIQYF.

This clone was seen a handful of times. The chain links TRBV7-8 to TRBJ1-5, with a weak D call TRBD1 (5 bases). V lost 1 base to trimming and J lost 0 bases, with 10 bases between them. Germline V gene lookup returns CDR1 SGHVS and CDR2 FQNEAQ. The length of the CDR3 is 16 residues. The CDR3 protein is CASSLGQGGSNQPQHF. In DNA, the CDR3 is TGTGCCAGCAGCTTAGGGCAGGGTGGTAGCAATCAGCCCCAGCATTTT.

The V and J genes are TRBV7-2 and TRBJ2-5; 7 bases are shared with TRBD2. J lost 5 bases, V lost 5 bases, and 8 bases had no gene match. Germline V gives CDR1 SGHTA, CDR2 FQGNSA. This CDR3 spans 14 amino acids. The CDR3: CASSPVGGGETQYF. CDR3 sequence (DNA): TGTGCCAGCAGCCCAGTGGGGGGAGGGGAGACCCAGTACTTC.

The rearrangement uses TRBV12-3 or TRBV12-4 and TRBJ2-7; 8 bases match TRBD1. This CDR3 is 12 amino acids long. V was pared by 8 bases and J by 4 bases, with 4 bases of the junction left unmatched. The CDR3 coding sequence is TGTGCCAGCGGACAGGGTACGTACGAGCAGTACTTC. This codes for CASGQGTYEQYF.

This rearrangement joins TRBV28 to TRBJ2-7; TRBD1 might be the D (6 bases). The V gene's germline CDR1 is MDHEN and CDR2 SYDVKM. The germline V and J ends were trimmed by 1 base and 2 bases, with 12 bases remaining between them. CDR3 length: 15 residues. The CDR3 loop is CASSLLRQDPYEQYF. In DNA, the CDR3 is TGTGCCAGCAGTTTATTAAGACAGGACCCCTACGAGCAGTACTTC.

The J gene is TRBJ2-7, the V gene TRBV24-1; 9 bases are a match to TRBD1. With V trimmed by 9 bases and J by 2 bases, 7 bases remained unmatched. In germline, CDR1 is KGHDR, CDR2 SFDVKD. The CDR3 spans 14 residues. CDR3 sequence (DNA): TGTGCCACCCGGAGAGGGACAGGGACCTACGAGCAGTACTTC. It specifies CATRRGTGTYEQYF.

The chain uses TRBV18 and TRBJ1-1; D gene ambiguous. With 3 bases removed from V and 4 bases from J, the gap between germline ends came to 15 bases. From germline, CDR1 is KGHSH and CDR2 LQKENI. CDR3 size: 15 residues. The CDR3 spells CASSPKRGEGTEAFF. CDR3 nucleotides: TGTGCCAGCTCACCGAAGCGGGGAGAGGGCACTGAAGCTTTCTTT. Looking up the rest from reference TRBV18 and TRBJ1-1 gives the full variable domain: NAGVMQNPRHLVRRRGQEARLRCSPMKGHSHVYWYRQLPEEGLKFMVYLQKENIIDESGMPKERFSAEFPKEGPSILRIQQVVRGDSAAYFCASSPKRGEGTEAFFGQGTRLTVV.

V gene TRBV5-1 combines with J gene TRBJ2-7; TRBD1 is a possible D gene (6 bases). The CDR3 extends over 16 amino acids. V was trimmed by 1 base and J by 1 base, leaving 15 bases between them. CDR1 is SGHRS and CDR2 is YFSETQ in the germline V gene. The CDR3 sequence: CASSLSDRTVSYEQYF. The CDR3 DNA is TGCGCCAGCAGCTTGTCCGACAGGACGGTTTCCTACGAGCAGTACTTC.